The 16 T cell receptor beta chains reported below all come from one sample, sequenced in a study of T cells in narcolepsy. This table comes from immunoSEQ multiplex PCR, and its TCRdb copy is limited to in-frame clones, with some not included. Among 35,000 to 40,000 clones listed, approximately 85% were seen once. The specimen sequenced was CD45RA- memory CD4+ T cells from PBMCs. The receptors were sampled from a human donor with narcolepsy.

The chain carries TRBV30 and TRBJ1-6, with D unclear. This CDR3 contains 12 residues. Germline CDR1 is GTSNPN and CDR2 is SVGIG (reference sequence). Deletions cut 0 bases from V and 10 bases from J, with 7 bases between. As DNA, the CDR3 is TGTGCCTGGAGTGTCGGGCGCTCACCCCTCCACTTT. This gives the protein CAWSVGRSPLHF. The full variable domain, in which reference TRBV30 and TRBJ1-6 provide the parts outside the CDR3, is SQTIHQWPATLVQPVGSPLSLECTVEGTSNPNLYWYRQAAGRGLQLLFYSVGIGQISSEVPQNLSASRPQDRQFILSSKKLLLSDSGFYLCAWSVGRSPLHFGNGTRLTVT.

Note on this clone: One end of the junction does not line up with germline, which may come from a read error. CDR3 coding DNA: TGTGCTAGCAGCCCCGGAAGACTAGTTAGCACAGATACGCAGTATTTT. Residues: CASSPGRLVSTDTQYF. V is TRBV7-7 and J is TRBJ2-3; possible D gene TRBD2, 6 bases. The CDR3 covers 16 residues. Germline V gene lookup returns CDR1 SSHAT and CDR2 FNYEAQ (reference sequence).

This clone came up once. Germline is not matched at one junction end, which may reflect a read error. Within the sample, other DNA sequences also encode this same CDR3. V usage is TRBV4-3 and J usage is TRBJ1-6, with a tentative D call TRBD1 (5 bases). The CDR3 is made up of 15 amino acids. CDR1 is LGHNA, CDR2 YSLEER, per germline. The CDR3 nucleotides read TGCGCTAGCAGCCAAGAAGCCAGGGTTAATTCACCCCTCCACTTT. Translating it yields CASSQEARVNSPLHF.

The chain recombines TRBV7-3 with TRBJ2-3; TRBD1 agrees at 12 bases. Unmatched junction bases numbered 5, after V lost 5 bases and J lost 5 bases. The CDR3 has 15 amino acids. Germline assignment: CDR1 SGHTA and CDR2 FQGTGA. Written as DNA, the CDR3 is TGTGCCAGCAGCGGGGGACAGGGGGCCAAAGATACGCAGTATTTT. Translation: CASSGGQGAKDTQYF.

This clone was seen more than once but under ten times. This chain uses TRBV19 with TRBJ1-6; tentative D call: TRBD1 (6 bases). This CDR3 region has 14 residues. Germline CDR1 and CDR2: LNHDA and SQIVND (reference sequence). Trimming shortened V by 7 bases and J by 13 bases, and 20 bases separated the two germline ends. DNA for the CDR3: TGTGCCAGTAAGAGGAGCAGGGGCCCGGGCCCCCTCCACTTT. Its translation is CASKRSRGPGPLHF.

V is TRBV5-5 and J is TRBJ1-5; a weak D match, TRBD1 (6 bases). This CDR3 region has 15 residues. V lost 4 bases and J 3 bases, leaving 14 bases between the germline ends. CDR1 SGHKS and CDR2 YYEKEE come from the germline V gene (reference sequence). The CDR3 coding sequence is TGTGCCAGCAGCCTAACCCGGACAGTCAATCAGCCCCAGCATTTT. Protein sequence: CASSLTRTVNQPQHF.

The chain recombines TRBV4-1 with TRBJ2-5; D may be TRBD1 or TRBD2 (5 bases each). V lost 0 bases and J 0 bases, leaving 17 bases between the germline ends. The germline gives CDR1 MGHRA, CDR2 YSYEKL. CDR3 length: 18 residues. CDR3 in amino acids: CASSQDAGGHGDQETQYF. The CDR3 nucleotides are TGCGCCAGCAGCCAAGATGCTGGGGGTCACGGGGACCAAGAGACCCAGTACTTC.

The chain employs TRBV5-8 and TRBJ2-5; the D gene is possibly TRBD1 (6 bases). The CDR3 contains 12 residues. V shed 6 bases and J shed 3 bases, with 9 bases lying between them. CDR1 and CDR2 from the germline V gene are SGHTS and YDEGEE. CDR3 loop: CASTRQEETQYF. CDR3 nucleotide sequence: TGTGCCAGCACCCGACAGGAAGAGACCCAGTACTTC.

Only a few counts were recorded for this clone. The V gene is TRBV14, the J gene TRBJ1-4, with D unclear. The CDR3 totals 14 residues. V lost 3 bases to trimming and J lost 8 bases, with 13 bases between them. Germline loops: CDR1 SGHDN, CDR2 FVKESK. Here the CDR3 reads CASSHMAQREKLFF. The CDR3 DNA reads as TGTGCCAGCAGCCATATGGCACAGCGAGAAAAACTGTTTTTT.

The sample holds a few counts of this clone. The chain joins TRBV2 to TRBJ1-1, with a tentative D call TRBD1 (5 bases). The germline V gene encodes CDR1 SNHLY and CDR2 FYNNEI. This CDR3 contains 14 residues. The V end was cut by 2 bases, the J end by 5 bases, with 12 bases between. CDR3 bases: TGTGCCAGCAGTGAACGCCCAGGGAGGACTGAAGCTTTCTTT. This gives the protein CASSERPGRTEAFF.

This chain connects TRBV9 to TRBJ1-6, with a tentative D call TRBD1 (6 bases). This CDR3 is 16 amino acids long. Germline loops: CDR1 SGDLS, CDR2 YYNGEE. V was cut by 0 bases and J by 6 bases, with 13 bases left in between. The CDR3 nucleotides read TGTGCCAGCAGCGTAGGAGGATCAGGGGTTAATTCACCCCTCCACTTT. It codes for CASSVGGSGVNSPLHF. Filled out from reference TRBV9 and TRBJ1-6, the complete variable domain reads DSGVTQTPKHLITATGQRVTLRCSPRSGDLSVYWYQQSLDQGLQFLIQYYNGEERAKGNILERFSAQQFPDLHSELNLSSLELGDSALYFCASSVGGSGVNSPLHFGNGTRLTVT.

The rearrangement uses TRBV11-3 and TRBJ1-2, with D possibly being TRBD1 (5 bases). The CDR3 runs 15 residues. CDR1 SGHNT and CDR2 YENEEA come from the germline V gene. The V end was cut by 4 bases, the J end by 6 bases, with 18 bases between. The CDR3 reads CASSSRALGGDGYTF. Written as DNA, the CDR3 is TGTGCCAGCAGCTCCCGGGCCCTTGGGGGTGATGGCTACACCTTC.

There are a few counts of this clone. CDR3 protein: CASSEEGQSYEQYF. For the CDR3, the DNA is TGTGCCAGCAGTGAAGAGGGACAGTCCTACGAGCAGTACTTC. The chain combines TRBV2 with TRBJ2-7, with 7 bases aligning to TRBD1. The CDR3 consists of 14 residues. The germline V gene encodes CDR1 SNHLY and CDR2 FYNNEI. V was pared by 1 base and J by 1 base, with 1 base of the junction left unmatched.

The rearrangement uses TRBV6-5 and TRBJ1-3; D gene uncertain. This CDR3 contains 15 residues. V dropped 0 bases and J dropped 1 base, with 7 bases sitting between them. Germline V gene sequence: CDR1 MNHEY, CDR2 SVGAGI. Here the CDR3 DNA reads TGTGCCAGCAGTTACTCGATTCTTTCTGGAAACACCATATATTTT. Translated, it gives CASSYSILSGNTIYF.

The chain combines TRBV30 with TRBJ1-4; D not certain. Trimming cost V 5 bases and J 11 bases, with 6 bases left between them. CDR1 is GTSNPN and CDR2 is SVGIG in the germline V gene (reference sequence). The CDR3 has 9 residues. The CDR3 loop reads CAWGVKLFF. The CDR3 region has the DNA TGTGCCTGGGGAGTGAAACTGTTTTTT.

The chain employs TRBV9 and TRBJ2-1, with D unclear. The germline gives CDR1 SGDLS, CDR2 YYNGEE. The CDR3 loop spans 14 amino acids. The germline V and J ends were trimmed by 2 bases and 7 bases, with 13 bases remaining between them. The CDR3 spells CASSVRQDMNEQFF. The CDR3 DNA reads as TGTGCCAGCAGCGTTCGTCAGGATATGAATGAGCAGTTCTTC.